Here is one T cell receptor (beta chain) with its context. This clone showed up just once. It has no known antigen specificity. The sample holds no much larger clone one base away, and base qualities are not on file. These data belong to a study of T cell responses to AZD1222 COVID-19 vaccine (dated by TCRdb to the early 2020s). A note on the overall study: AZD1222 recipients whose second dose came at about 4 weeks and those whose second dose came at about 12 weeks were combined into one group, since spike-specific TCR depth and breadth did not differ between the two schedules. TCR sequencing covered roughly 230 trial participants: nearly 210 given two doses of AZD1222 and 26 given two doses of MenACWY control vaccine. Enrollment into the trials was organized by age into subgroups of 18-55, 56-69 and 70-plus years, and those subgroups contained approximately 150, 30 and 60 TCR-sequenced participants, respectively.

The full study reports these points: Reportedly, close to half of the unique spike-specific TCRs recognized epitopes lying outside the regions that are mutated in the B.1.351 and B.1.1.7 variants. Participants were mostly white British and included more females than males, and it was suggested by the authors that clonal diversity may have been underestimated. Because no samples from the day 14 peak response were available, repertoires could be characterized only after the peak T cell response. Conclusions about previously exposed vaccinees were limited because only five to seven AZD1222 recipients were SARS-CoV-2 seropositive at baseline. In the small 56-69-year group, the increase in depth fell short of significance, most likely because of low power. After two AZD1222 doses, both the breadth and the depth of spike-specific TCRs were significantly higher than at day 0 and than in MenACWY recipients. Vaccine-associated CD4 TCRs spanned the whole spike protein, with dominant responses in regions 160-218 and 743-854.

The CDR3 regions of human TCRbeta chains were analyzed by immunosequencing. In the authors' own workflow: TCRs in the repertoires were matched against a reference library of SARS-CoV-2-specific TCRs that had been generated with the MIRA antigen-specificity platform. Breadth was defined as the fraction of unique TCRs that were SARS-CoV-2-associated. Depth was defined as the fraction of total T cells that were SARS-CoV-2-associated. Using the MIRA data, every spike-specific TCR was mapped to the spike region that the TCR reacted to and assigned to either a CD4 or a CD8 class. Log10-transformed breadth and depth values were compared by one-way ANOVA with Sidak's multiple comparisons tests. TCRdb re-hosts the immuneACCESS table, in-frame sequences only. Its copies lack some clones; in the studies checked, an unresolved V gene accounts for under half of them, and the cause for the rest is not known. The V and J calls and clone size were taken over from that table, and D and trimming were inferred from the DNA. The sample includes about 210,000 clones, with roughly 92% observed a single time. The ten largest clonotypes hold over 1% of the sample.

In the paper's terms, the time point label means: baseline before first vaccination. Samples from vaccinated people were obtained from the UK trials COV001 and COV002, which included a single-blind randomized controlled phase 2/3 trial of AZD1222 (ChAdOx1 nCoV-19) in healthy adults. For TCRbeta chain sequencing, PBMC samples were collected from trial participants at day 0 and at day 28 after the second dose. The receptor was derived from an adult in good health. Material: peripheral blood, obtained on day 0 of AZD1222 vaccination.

CDR3 protein: CASGPGGSSYNEQFF. The DNA sequence is TGTGCCAGCGGACCCGGGGGGAGCTCCTACAATGAGCAGTTCTTC. The V gene is TRBV7-8 and the J gene is TRBJ2-1; 7 nucleotides in the junction match TRBD2. The CDR3 spans 15 residues, from the cysteine through the phenylalanine. Only the CDR3 portion is preserved as DNA: 45 bases, with reading frame beginning at the first base. V has 8 bases trimmed and J has 0 bases trimmed; junction bases matching no gene number 7. CDR1 and CDR2 (SGHVS, FQNEAQ) derive from the germline V gene.